This T cell receptor beta chain was identified during a study of T-cell reconstitution after alpha-beta-depleted transplantation in children (dated by TCRdb to the mid-2010s). General notes on the study: The study quantitatively tracked T-cell immune reconstitution after TCRalphabeta/CD19-depleted allogeneic hematopoietic cell transplantation in children using TCR repertoire profiling. Study-level results and caveats: In some patients, the high TCRbeta diversity seen at day 60 was put down to recipient T cells and intrathymic progenitors that had survived conditioning. About two months after transplant, the apparently early recovery of alphabetaT-cell counts reportedly depended on just several hundred clones that had expanded rapidly and came from non-depleted graft cells. The frequencies of hyperexpanded clones fell over the following months, and after one year, T-cell counts and TCRbeta diversity were mostly attributed to newly produced T cells.

CDR1 is given as MDHEN and CDR2 as SYDVKM, both from the germline V gene. Trimming removed 1 base from V and 3 bases from J; the gene matches leave 6 bases unexplained. Including the terminal cysteine and phenylalanine, the CDR3 comprises 16 residues. The CDR3 DNA has 48 bases and is translated from base 1. With regard to this clonotype: Its antigen is currently not known. Qualities for individual bases were not recorded, and no much larger clone is one base off.

Reading the label with the study, this specimen's treatment or condition is: allogeneic hematopoietic cell transplantation with graft depleted of TCRalphabeta T cells and CD19 B cells. Transplant recipients were children who received TCRalphabeta/CD19-depleted allogeneic hematopoietic cell grafts. Library creation used PCR. This sample was sequenced with an Illumina HiSeq 2500. To normalize quantification of the TCRbeta repertoire, the TCR libraries were built with molecular barcoding that relied on unique molecular identifiers. The public sequencing data were trimmed at Q25 with fastp and processed into clonotypes with MiXCR by TCRdb, which kept only in-frame beta chains. Each CDR3 protein gets just one entry, which takes the most common genes and DNA from the rows behind it. Across this sample there are 300,000 to 350,000 distinct CDR3 sequences, with around 15% seen only once. About 41% of the sample is in the top ten clones.

The receptor comes from a male patient aged 2 to 10 who had a stem cell transplant for acute lymphoblastic leukemia, so the T cells may come from the graft donor. This chain joins TRBV28 to TRBJ2-7; 10 bases in the junction line up with TRBD1. The material sequenced was PBMCs, mostly from graft donor cells, taken 360 days after TCRalphabeta/CD19-depleted stem cell transplant. In nucleotide form, the sequence is TGTGCCAGCAGTTTATCGGGGACAGGGGATGGCTACGAGCAGTACTTC. This codes for CASSLSGTGDGYEQYF.